Below are 4 T cell receptor beta chains sequenced from a single sample in a study of T cell changes during pregnancy in multiple sclerosis. Clones were read by immunoSEQ multiplex PCR, and TCRdb kept only the in-frame ones, dropping some. The data show roughly 39,000 clones, around 91% seen once. The specimen comprised CD4+ T cells from peripheral blood mononuclear cells, sampled before pregnancy. Receptors were obtained from a female donor with multiple sclerosis, enrolled in a pregnancy study.

V usage is TRBV5-4 and J usage is TRBJ2-1; 7 bases are shared with TRBD2. The trim removed 0 bases at V and 2 bases at J, leaving 5 bases unmatched. CDR3 length: 16 amino acids. CDR1 SGHNT and CDR2 YYREEE come from the germline V gene (reference sequence). The CDR3 sequence is CASSLDAGVAYNEQFF. The CDR3 region has the DNA TGTGCCAGCAGCTTGGACGCGGGAGTAGCCTACAATGAGCAGTTCTTC.

This sequence joins TRBV29-1 and TRBJ2-6, with 10 nucleotides matching TRBD1. The V and J ends lost 2 bases and 10 bases, in that order; junction bases with no gene match: 11. The CDR3 sequence is 16 residues long. Germline V gene data show CDR1 as SQVTM and CDR2 as ANQGSEA. The CDR3 is CSVEWVGQGTENVLTF. CDR3 nucleotides: TGCAGCGTTGAATGGGTGGGACAGGGGACTGAGAACGTCCTGACTTTC.

The CDR3 reads CASSQESGRAETQYF. CDR3 nucleotide sequence: TGCGCCAGCAGCCAAGAATCGGGGAGGGCGGAGACCCAGTACTTC. This chain joins TRBV4-3 and TRBJ2-5; 7 bases are a match to TRBD2. In germline, CDR1 is LGHNA, CDR2 YSLEER. This CDR3 contains 15 residues. Trimming took 0 bases from V and 5 from J; bases not matched to a gene: 6.

J is TRBJ2-7 and V is TRBV4-2, with D possibly matching TRBD2 (5 bases). The V gene lost 0 bases and the J gene lost 4 bases, with 10 bases spanning the gap. Germline values: CDR1 LGHNA, CDR2 YNFKEQ. The CDR3 sequence is 14 residues long. CDR3 sequence reads: CASSQEYGEYEQYF. In nucleotides, the CDR3 is TGTGCCAGCAGCCAAGAATACGGGGAATACGAGCAGTACTTC.